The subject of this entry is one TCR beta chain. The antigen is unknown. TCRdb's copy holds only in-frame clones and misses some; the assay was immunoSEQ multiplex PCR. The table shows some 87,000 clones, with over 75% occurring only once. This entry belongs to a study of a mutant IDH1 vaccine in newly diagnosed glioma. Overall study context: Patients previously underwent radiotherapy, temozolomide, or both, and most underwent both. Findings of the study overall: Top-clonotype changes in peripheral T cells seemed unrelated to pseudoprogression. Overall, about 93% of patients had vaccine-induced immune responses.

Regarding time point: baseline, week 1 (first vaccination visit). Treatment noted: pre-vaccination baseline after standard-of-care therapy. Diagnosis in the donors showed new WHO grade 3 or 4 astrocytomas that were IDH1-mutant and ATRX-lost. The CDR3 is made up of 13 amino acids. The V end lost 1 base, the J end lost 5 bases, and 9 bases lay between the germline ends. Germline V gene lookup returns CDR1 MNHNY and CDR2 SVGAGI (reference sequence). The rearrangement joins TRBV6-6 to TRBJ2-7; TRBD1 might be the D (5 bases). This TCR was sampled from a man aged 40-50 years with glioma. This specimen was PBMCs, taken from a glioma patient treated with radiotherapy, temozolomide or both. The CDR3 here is CASSYLTVNEQYF. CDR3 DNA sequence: TGTGCCAGCAGTTACTTGACAGTCAACGAGCAGTACTTC.